In its sample, the clone carrying this T cell receptor beta chain was seen many times. This entry comes from a study of T cells in Graves' hyperthyroidism and ophthalmopathy. From RNA transcripts, TCR beta CDR3 regions were amplified. A set of HTBI primers served as the primers for a first-round RT-PCR of the TCR CDR3. Using its own MiXCR run on the multiplex PCR reads, TCRdb lists one record per CDR3 protein. The table has about 480,000 distinct CDR3 sequences, around 24% seen once. Sequenced material: blood. This TCR was recovered from a woman in her thirties with Graves' ophthalmopathy.

The CDR3 bases are TGTGCCACCAGTGACCGTGTTAAGAGTGGCTACACCTTC. Encoded protein: CATSDRVKSGYTF. The chain is built from TRBV24-1 and TRBJ1-2; D gene unclear. Germline CDR1 KGHDR, CDR2 SFDVKD. There are 13 residues in the CDR3. Trimming left V 4 bases short and J 7 bases short, with 12 bases between.